Listed here is a single TCR beta chain. This receptor's antigen is unknown. The sample holds no much larger clone one base away, and base qualities are not on file. Spanning cysteine to phenylalanine, the CDR3 consists of 12 amino acids. The only DNA kept is the CDR3, 36 bases in frame from the first base. The junction shows trimming of 0 bases on V and 4 bases on J, plus 4 bases between the germline ends. CDR1 is given as SGHKS and CDR2 as YYEKEE, both from the germline V gene (reference sequence). Mismatch repair deficiency in every enrolled patient was established by polymerase chain reaction or immunohistochemistry. TCR sequencing was performed for a few patients who responded to pembrolizumab therapy. In the phase II trial, pembrolizumab PD-1 blockade was tested prospectively in advanced mismatch repair-deficient cancers, no matter which tissue of origin the cancers came from. Serial peripheral blood T cell samples were collected before and at multiple times after starting PD-1 blockade. The timing of each blood sample was reported as weeks after the first dose of pembrolizumab.

The sample belongs to a study of PD-1 blockade in mismatch repair-deficient tumors (dated by TCRdb to the late 2010s). The study in broad terms: The trial enrolled 85 to 100 consecutive patients with under 15 mismatch repair-deficient cancer types between late 2013 and late 2016, all previously treated and progressing. Tumor-associated T cell clones were tracked in the peripheral blood of patients responding to PD-1 blockade by deep sequencing of TCR CDR3 regions. Study-wide conclusions, independent of this receptor: Tumor-resident clones, often undetectable in blood before treatment, expanded rapidly after pembrolizumab and then contracted, generally before radiologic responses.

The method was the immunoSEQ multiplex PCR assay. Sourced from immuneACCESS, this table was stored by TCRdb with only in-frame sequences that have V and J called. A share of the clones is absent; for the studies checked, an unresolved V gene accounts for under half, and the remainder has no known explanation. In all, the sample holds over 100,000 clones, and about 80% of those were seen once. Of the sample, roughly 4.8% falls within the top ten clones. The receptor was derived from an adult with mismatch repair-deficient cancer. Recombination joined TRBV5-5 with TRBJ1-2, with the D gene not confidently named. The material sequenced was peripheral blood, taken roughly 60 weeks after starting pembrolizumab. At the DNA level, the sequence is TGTGCCAGCAGCTTGGAAGGCTATGGCTACACCTTC. It is translated as CASSLEGYGYTF.